The rows below give T cell receptor beta chains drawn from one sample of a study of T cells in Graves' hyperthyroidism and ophthalmopathy. TCRdb analysed the multiplex PCR reads with MiXCR anew, one entry per CDR3 protein. Of some 360,000 distinct CDR3 sequences listed, 18% were seen once; the top ten hold roughly 15%. The sample taken for sequencing was blood. All receptors come from a woman between 35 and 50 years old with Graves' ophthalmopathy. The CDR3 runs from the conserved cysteine through the conserved F or W. The order of the fields is V gene, J gene, clone size, CDR3 length, D gene, CDR3 DNA, CDR3 protein. The D gene is left open where the match is weak. Some rows mark clone size as missing; the rest say once, few, many or name a class of expanded clone.

TRBV28	TRBJ2-7	many	16	.	TGTGCCAGCAGAAAGGGGGTGGGGGGCGCGTCCTACGAGCAGTACTTC	CASRKGVGGASYEQYF
TRBV7-2	TRBJ2-7	many	14	.	TGTGCCAGCAGCTTAGAAGTCAGCACCGCCGAGCAGTACTTC	CASSLEVSTAEQYF
TRBV12-5	TRBJ2-2	.	12	.	TGTGCTAGTCTCAGGCGGACCGGGGAGCTGTTTTTT	CASLRRTGELFF
TRBV30	TRBJ1-5	many	16	.	TGTGCCTGGAGTGACGGGGCTAGGGGTAGCAATCAGCCCCAGCATTTT	CAWSDGARGSNQPQHF
TRBV29-1	TRBJ1-2	many	13	.	TGCAGCGTTGGTAGGCTGTTTAACTATGGCTACACCTTC	CSVGRLFNYGYTF
TRBV27	TRBJ1-6	many	12	.	TGTGCCAGCAGTTTTCTTAATTCACCCCTCCACTTT	CASSFLNSPLHF
TRBV20-1	TRBJ1-5	many	16	.	TGCAGTGCTAGTGAGGGGGGCAAGGGTGGCAATCAGCCCCAGCATTTT	CSASEGGKGGNQPQHF
TRBV18	TRBJ1-2	many	15	.	TGTGCCAGCTCTACTCAACAAGGGCTCCTGTATGGCTACACCTTC	CASSTQQGLLYGYTF
TRBV11-2	TRBJ1-1	many	16	.	TGTGCCAGCAGCTTAGGAGGACAGATAGTGAACACTGAAGCTTTCTTT	CASSLGGQIVNTEAFF
TRBV19	TRBJ1-2	.	12	.	TGTGCCAGTAGTCGGCGGGACTATGGCTACACCTTC	CASSRRDYGYTF
TRBV11-2	TRBJ2-2	many	12	.	TGTGCCAGCAGCCATAACACCGGGGAGCTGTTTTTT	CASSHNTGELFF
TRBV28	TRBJ2-7	.	14	.	TGTGCCAGCATCAAAACCGGCCAACACTACGAGCAGTACTTC	CASIKTGQHYEQYF
TRBV7-3	TRBJ2-2	many	15	.	TGTGCCAGCAGCTTAACGGGGGGAACGCCCGGGGAGCTGTTTTTT	CASSLTGGTPGELFF
TRBV6-2/TRBV6-3	TRBJ2-7	many	16	.	TGTGCCAGCAGTAACCCTCTAGCAGGAGTCTCCTACGAGCAGTACTTC	CASSNPLAGVSYEQYF
TRBV9	TRBJ2-2	many	16	TRBD2	TGTGCCAGCAGCGTGGAAATTAGCGGGAGTGTCGGGGAGCTGTTTTTT	CASSVEISGSVGELFF
TRBV12-3/TRBV12-4	TRBJ1-3	many	15	.	TGTGCCAGCAGTCCAGACACGATCTCTGGAAACACCATATATTTT	CASSPDTISGNTIYF
TRBV20-1	TRBJ1-2	many	14	.	TGCAGTGCTAGAGGGACTAGGTTCCCATATGGCTACACCTTC	CSARGTRFPYGYTF
TRBV2	TRBJ1-5	many	20	TRBD1	TGTGCCAGCAGTGAACCTCACGGGACAGGGGATTATAGGGGGAATCAGCCCCAGCATTTT	CASSEPHGTGDYRGNQPQHF
TRBV5-1	TRBJ2-6	many	18	.	TGCGCCAGCAGCGTATCGCGCAGGAATCCGGATGGGGCCAACGTCCTGACTTTC	CASSVSRRNPDGANVLTF
TRBV12-5	TRBJ2-3	many	15	.	TGTGCTAGTGGTTTAGTACTGTCTAGCACAGATACGCAGTATTTT	CASGLVLSSTDTQYF
TRBV12-5	TRBJ1-1	few	13	.	TGTGCTAGTGGTTTGTGGGCCGGGGCTGAAGCTTTCTTT	CASGLWAGAEAFF
TRBV6-1	TRBJ1-2	many	12	.	TGTGCCAGCAGTGAAGCAGGGTGGGGCTACACCTTC	CASSEAGWGYTF
TRBV20-1	TRBJ1-6	.	15	.	TGCAGTGCTAGAGAAGGGATGCTCTATAATTCACCCCTCCACTTT	CSAREGMLYNSPLHF
TRBV6-5	TRBJ1-3	many	14	TRBD1	TGTGCCAGCAGCCACAGGACAGGGGGAAACACCATATATTTT	CASSHRTGGNTIYF